This T cell receptor (beta chain) stems from a study of blood T cell repertoires in COVID-19. The overall study: Samples came from the United States, Italy and Spain, spanning acute and convalescent COVID-19.

V lost 4 bases and J lost 3, with 18 bases in between. Germline V CDR1 and CDR2: MGHRA, YSYEKL. This CDR3 comprises 16 residues. Using immunoSEQ multiplex PCR, the repertoire was profiled, and TCRdb retains in-frame clones only, with some absent. The sample shows some 99,000 clones, approximately 90% of them seen only once. Sequencing was done on a sample of peripheral blood. The V call is TRBV4-1, the J call TRBJ1-1; TRBD1 is a possible D gene (5 bases). This clonotype originated in a human donor with COVID-19, enrolled during active disease. The donor label of this sample is uncertain. CDR3 region: CASSPGGGGMDTEAFF. In DNA, the CDR3 is TGCGCCAGCAGCCCGGGTGGGGGAGGGATGGACACTGAAGCTTTCTTT.